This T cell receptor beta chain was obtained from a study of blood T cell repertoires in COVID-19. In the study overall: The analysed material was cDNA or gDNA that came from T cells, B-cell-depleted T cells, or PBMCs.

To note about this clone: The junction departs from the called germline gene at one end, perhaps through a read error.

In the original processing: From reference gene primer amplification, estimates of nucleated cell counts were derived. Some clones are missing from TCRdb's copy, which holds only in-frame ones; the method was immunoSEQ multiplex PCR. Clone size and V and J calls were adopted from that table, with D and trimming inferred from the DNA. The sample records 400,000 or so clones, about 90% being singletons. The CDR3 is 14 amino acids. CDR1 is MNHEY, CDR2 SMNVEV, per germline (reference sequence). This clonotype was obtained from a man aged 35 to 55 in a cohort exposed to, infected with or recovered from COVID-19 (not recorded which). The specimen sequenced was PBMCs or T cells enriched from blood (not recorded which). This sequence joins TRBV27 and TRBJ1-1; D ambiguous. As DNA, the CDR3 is TGTGCCAGCAGTTTACCCCATCAGAACGCTGAAGCTTTCTTT. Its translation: CASSLPHQNAEAFF.